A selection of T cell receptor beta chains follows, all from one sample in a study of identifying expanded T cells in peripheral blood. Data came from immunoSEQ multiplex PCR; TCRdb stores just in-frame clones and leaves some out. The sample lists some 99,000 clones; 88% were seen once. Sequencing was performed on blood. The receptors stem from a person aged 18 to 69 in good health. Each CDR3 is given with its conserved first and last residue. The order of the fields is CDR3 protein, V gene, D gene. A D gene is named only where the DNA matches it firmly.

CASSQSGRAFNEQFF	TRBV4-1	TRBD2
CASSLLRGETQYF	TRBV7-8	NA
CAWSTGSNYGYTF	TRBV30	NA
CASSLPPASGWTYNEQFF	TRBV28	TRBD2
CASSPPTGSLVGGYTF	TRBV18	TRBD1
CAWSPGGVGNEQYF	TRBV30	TRBD2
CASSPPSLTSLGEQFF	TRBV4-1	TRBD2
CASSPLTGRSGELFF	TRBV7-9	NA
CASSSTGKGLTGELFF	TRBV28	NA
CASSPQLDTQYF	TRBV2	NA
CASSLNGPQDGYTF	TRBV11-2	NA
CASSFMGQGILIGQPQHF	TRBV28	TRBD1
CASSSLEGIGGAFF	TRBV19	NA
CASSPSWAAYNEQFF	TRBV27	NA
CASSSEDGLWEQFF	TRBV28	NA
CASSALAVGETQYF	TRBV6-1	TRBD2
CASSLPDREYGYTF	TRBV7-9	NA
CATTPRLGTVNTEAFF	TRBV15	NA
CASSLLGPGLAGVSNEQFF	TRBV27	TRBD2
CAISESGSTDTQYF	TRBV10-3	NA
CASSVAQDLTRTQYF	TRBV9	NA
CASSQTSGSYNEQFF	TRBV11-3	TRBD2
CASSPGQRADTQYF	TRBV7-9	NA
CASQGHTLNTEAFF	TRBV6-5	NA
CASRLTSNTNEQFF	TRBV6-1	TRBD2
CASSPLSTEAFF	TRBV7-9	NA
CASSQAITLGASSYNEQFF	TRBV14	NA
CASSDSGTGGYEQYF	TRBV6-4	TRBD1
CASSFRHSSYNEQFF	TRBV5-1	NA
CASSPNPTSGRAYEQYF	TRBV14	TRBD2
CASSWSRETQYF	TRBV6-1	NA
CASSVGTSGGSYNEQFF	TRBV9	TRBD2
CASARAGHNEKLFF	TRBV9	NA
CASSQDTRGPQHF	TRBV4-3	NA
CASSAAAVRLYGYTF	TRBV6-1	NA
CAWSTPDENEKLFF	TRBV30	NA
CASSLAGVSLANNEQFF	TRBV7-2	NA
CASSRTDEAFF	TRBV19	NA
CASSPGTGGNTEAFF	TRBV11-2	TRBD1
CASRDRGSQETQYF	TRBV27	TRBD1
CASSQVLRTRVADTQYF	TRBV4-1	TRBD2
CASSSQGVGADTQYF	TRBV13	NA